This T cell receptor (beta chain) stems from a study of cytomegalovirus exposure and HLA in healthy donors. The CDR3 length is 13 residues. V lost 2 bases, J lost 1 base, and 4 bases lay in between. Germline lookup yields CDR1 SGHTA and CDR2 FQGTGA. The PCR used 60 Vbeta and 13 Jbeta primers. Sequencing used immunoSEQ multiplex PCR; TCRdb keeps in-frame clones, though not all of them. The repertoire holds 120,000 or so clones, more than 70% seen once, with approximately 0.22% in the top ten. V is TRBV7-3 and J is TRBJ2-3; D is ambiguous. Sequenced input: PBMCs. This receptor was taken from a man aged 50 to 60 in good health and CMV-seronegative. Here the CDR3 DNA reads TGTGCCAGCAGCTTACTCCGCACAGATACGCAGTATTTT. This codes for CASSLLRTDTQYF.